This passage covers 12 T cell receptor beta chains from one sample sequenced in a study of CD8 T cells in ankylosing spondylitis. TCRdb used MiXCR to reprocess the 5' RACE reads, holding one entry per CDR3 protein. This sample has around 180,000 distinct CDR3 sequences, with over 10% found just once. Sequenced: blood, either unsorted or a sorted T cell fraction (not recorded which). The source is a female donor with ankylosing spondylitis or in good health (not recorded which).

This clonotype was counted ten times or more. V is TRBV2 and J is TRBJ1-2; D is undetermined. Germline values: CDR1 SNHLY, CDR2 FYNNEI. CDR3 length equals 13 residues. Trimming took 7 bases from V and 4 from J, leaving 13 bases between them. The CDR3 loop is CASIDNPIYGYTF. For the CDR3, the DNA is TGTGCCAGCATCGACAACCCCATCTATGGCTACACCTTC.

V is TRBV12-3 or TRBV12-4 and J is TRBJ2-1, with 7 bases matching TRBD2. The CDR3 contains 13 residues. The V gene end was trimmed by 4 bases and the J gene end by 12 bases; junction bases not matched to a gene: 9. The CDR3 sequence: CASSWGDYRGQFF. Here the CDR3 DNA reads TGTGCCAGCAGTTGGGGGGACTATAGGGGGCAGTTCTTC.

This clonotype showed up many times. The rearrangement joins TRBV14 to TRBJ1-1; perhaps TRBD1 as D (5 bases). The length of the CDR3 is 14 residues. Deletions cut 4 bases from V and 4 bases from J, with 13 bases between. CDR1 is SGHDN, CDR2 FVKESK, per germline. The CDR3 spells CASSRDGSGTEAFF. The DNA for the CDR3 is TGTGCCAGCAGCCGGGACGGGTCGGGCACTGAAGCTTTCTTT.

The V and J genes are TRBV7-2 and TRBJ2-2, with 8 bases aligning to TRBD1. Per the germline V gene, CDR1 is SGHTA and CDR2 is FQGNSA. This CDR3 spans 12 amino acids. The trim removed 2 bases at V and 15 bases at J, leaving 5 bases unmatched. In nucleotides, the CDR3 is TGTGCCAGCAGCTTACCCTCGACAGGGGTGTTTTTT. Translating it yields CASSLPSTGVFF. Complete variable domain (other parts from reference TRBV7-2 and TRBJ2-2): GAGVSQSPSNKVTEKGKDVELRCDPISGHTALYWYRQSLGQGLEFLIYFQGNSAPDKSGLPSDRFSAERTGGSVSTLTIQRTQQEDSAVYLCASSLPSTGVFFGEGSRLTVL.

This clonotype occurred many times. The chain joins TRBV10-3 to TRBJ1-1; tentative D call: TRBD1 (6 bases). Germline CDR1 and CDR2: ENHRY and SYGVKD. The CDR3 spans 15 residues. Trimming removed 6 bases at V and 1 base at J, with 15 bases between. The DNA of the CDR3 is TGTGCCATCAGCGCCAGGCAGGGGACGAACACTGAAGCTTTCTTT. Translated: CAISARQGTNTEAFF.

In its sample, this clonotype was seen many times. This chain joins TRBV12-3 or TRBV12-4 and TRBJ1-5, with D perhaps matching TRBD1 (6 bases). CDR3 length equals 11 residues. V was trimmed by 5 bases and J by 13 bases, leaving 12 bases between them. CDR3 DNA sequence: TGTGCCAGCAGTCAGGGGAGCGTTCAGCATTTT. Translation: CASSQGSVQHF.

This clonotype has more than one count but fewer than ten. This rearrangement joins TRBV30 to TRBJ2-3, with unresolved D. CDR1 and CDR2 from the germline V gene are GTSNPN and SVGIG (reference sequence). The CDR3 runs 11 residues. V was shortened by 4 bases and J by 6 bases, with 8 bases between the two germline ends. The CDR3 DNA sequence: TGTGCCTGGACGGCATGGGATACGCAGTATTTT. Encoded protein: CAWTAWDTQYF.

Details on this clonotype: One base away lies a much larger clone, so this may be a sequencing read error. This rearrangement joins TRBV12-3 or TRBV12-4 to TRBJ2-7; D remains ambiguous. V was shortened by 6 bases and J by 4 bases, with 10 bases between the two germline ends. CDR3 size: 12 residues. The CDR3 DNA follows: TGTGCCAGCAGCCTGCTTCTATACGAGCAGTACTTC. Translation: CASSLLLYEQYF.

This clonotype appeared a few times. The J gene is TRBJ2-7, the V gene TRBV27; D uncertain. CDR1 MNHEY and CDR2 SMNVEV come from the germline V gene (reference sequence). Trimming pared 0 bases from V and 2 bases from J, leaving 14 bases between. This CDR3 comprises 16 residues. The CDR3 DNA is TGTGCCAGCAGTTTATCCAGTATGGTGGGGACCTACGAGCAGTACTTC. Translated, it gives CASSLSSMVGTYEQYF.

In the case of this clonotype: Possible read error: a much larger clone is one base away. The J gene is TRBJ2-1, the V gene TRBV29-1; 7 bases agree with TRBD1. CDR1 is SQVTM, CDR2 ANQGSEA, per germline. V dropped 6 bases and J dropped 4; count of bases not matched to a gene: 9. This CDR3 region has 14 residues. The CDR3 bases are TGCAGCGTCGCGGCAGGGGGATCGTACAATGAGCAGTTCTTC. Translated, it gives CSVAAGGSYNEQFF.

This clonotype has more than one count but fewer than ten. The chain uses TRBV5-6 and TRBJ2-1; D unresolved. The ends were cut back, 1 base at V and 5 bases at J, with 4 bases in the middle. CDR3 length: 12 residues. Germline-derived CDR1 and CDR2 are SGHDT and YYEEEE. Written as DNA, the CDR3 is TGTGCCAGCAGCTTGAGCGACAATGAGCAGTTCTTC. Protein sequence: CASSLSDNEQFF. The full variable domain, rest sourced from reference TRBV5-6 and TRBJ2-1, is DAGVTQSPTHLIKTRGQQVTLRCSPKSGHDTVSWYQQALGQGPQFIFQYYEEEERQRGNFPDRFSGHQFPNYSSELNVNALLLGDSALYLCASSLSDNEQFFGPGTRLTVL.

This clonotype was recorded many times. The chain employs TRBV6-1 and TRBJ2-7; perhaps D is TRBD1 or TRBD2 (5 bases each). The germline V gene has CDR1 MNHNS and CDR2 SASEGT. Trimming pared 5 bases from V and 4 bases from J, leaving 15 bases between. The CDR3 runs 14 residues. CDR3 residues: CASSPPQGRYEQYF. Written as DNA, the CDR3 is TGTGCCAGCAGTCCCCCCCAGGGACGATACGAGCAGTACTTC.